This TCR beta chain is drawn from a study of T cells in Graves' hyperthyroidism and ophthalmopathy. Broader study findings: The model forecast ophthalmopathy, anticipating it by a median about six months before onset. From stable hyperthyroidism, ophthalmopathy was set apart by a 13 V-J model.

Lactation, pregnancy, other autoimmune disease or uncontrolled infection led to exclusion of patients. This clonotype was detected many times. Its target is unknown. What was amplified from RNA transcripts were TCR beta CDR3 regions. With the HTBI primer set, the TCR CDR3 went through a first round of RT-PCR. TCRdb redid the calling of the multiplex PCR reads with MiXCR, one entry per CDR3 protein. The sample records under 750,000 distinct CDR3 sequences, roughly 20% being singletons. In germline, CDR1 is SGHRS, CDR2 YFSETQ. V gave up 2 bases and J gave up 4 bases; unmatched junction bases: 5. The CDR3 runs to 14 residues.

Sequenced: blood. This TCR derives from a woman between 45 and 65 years old with Graves' hyperthyroidism that later progressed to Graves' ophthalmopathy. The rearrangement uses TRBV5-1 and TRBJ1-1, with 7 bases lining up with TRBD1. For the CDR3, the DNA is TGCGCCAGCAGCTTTACAGGGGTCGGCACTGAAGCTTTCTTT. Protein sequence: CASSFTGVGTEAFF.